This T cell receptor (beta chain) emerged from a study of blood T cell repertoires in COVID-19. On the study more broadly: Italy, Spain and the United States were the sources of the convalescent and acute COVID-19 samples. Sample material is recorded as cDNA or gDNA derived from T cells, B-cell-depleted T cells, or PBMCs.

In the authors' workflow: Estimates of nucleated cell counts were drawn from the amplification of reference gene primers. Method: immunoSEQ multiplex PCR; TCRdb's copy keeps in-frame clones and lacks some. The DNA was the basis for D and trimming; V, J and clone size are from that table. This sample has fewer than 150,000 clones, with approximately 85% found just once. Sequences were obtained from peripheral blood. The sequence derives from a human donor in a cohort sampled during active COVID-19.

In DNA form, the CDR3 reads TGTGCCAGCAGCTTAACGACTAGCGGGGTTTCTCCGGATACGCAGTATTTT. Its protein is CASSLTTSGVSPDTQYF. The rearrangement joins TRBV7-6 to TRBJ2-3, with 11 bases matching TRBD2. The germline V gene has CDR1 SGHVS and CDR2 FNYEAQ. The CDR3 sequence is 17 residues long. V trimming: 2 bases; J trimming: 6 bases; junction bases outside the gene matches: 10.